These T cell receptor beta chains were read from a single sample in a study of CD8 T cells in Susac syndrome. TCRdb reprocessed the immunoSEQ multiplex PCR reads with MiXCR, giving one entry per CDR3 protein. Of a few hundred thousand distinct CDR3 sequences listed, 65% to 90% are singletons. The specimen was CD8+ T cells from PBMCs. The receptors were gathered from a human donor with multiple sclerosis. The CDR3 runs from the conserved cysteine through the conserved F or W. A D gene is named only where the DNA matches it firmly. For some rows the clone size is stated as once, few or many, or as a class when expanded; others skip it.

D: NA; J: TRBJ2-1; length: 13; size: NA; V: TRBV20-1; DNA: TGCAGTGCTAGAGTGTGGTCCTACAATGAGCAGTTCTTC; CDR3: CSARVWSYNEQFF
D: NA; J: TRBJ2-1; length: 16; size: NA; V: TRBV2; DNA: TGTGCCAGCGGTGCAGTGGGGAGGACCACCTACAATGAGCAGTTCTTC; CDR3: CASGAVGRTTYNEQFF
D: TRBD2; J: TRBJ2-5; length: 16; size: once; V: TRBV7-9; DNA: TGTGCCAGCAGCTCTACACTGACTAGCGAGCAAGAGACCCAGTACTTC; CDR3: CASSSTLTSEQETQYF
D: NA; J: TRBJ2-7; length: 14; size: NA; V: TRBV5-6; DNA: TGTGCCAGCAGCTTGGGTCAAGACCACTACGAGCAGTACTTC; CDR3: CASSLGQDHYEQYF
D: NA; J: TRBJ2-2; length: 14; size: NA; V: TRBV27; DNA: TGTGCCAGCAGTTTCGGGACGCGCACCGGGGAGCTGTTTTTT; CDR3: CASSFGTRTGELFF
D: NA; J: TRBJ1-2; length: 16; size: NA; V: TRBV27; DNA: TGTGCCAGCAGTTTAGCAGGGCAGGCGAGTATTTTTGGCTACACCTTC; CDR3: CASSLAGQASIFGYTF
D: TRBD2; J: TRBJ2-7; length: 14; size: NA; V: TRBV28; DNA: TGTGCCAGCAGTTTAGGCGGGAGGGCGTACGAGCAGTACTTC; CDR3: CASSLGGRAYEQYF
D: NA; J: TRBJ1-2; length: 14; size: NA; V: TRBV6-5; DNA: TGTGCCAGCAGTTACTCGGGAGGCCTCTATGGCTACACCTTC; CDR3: CASSYSGGLYGYTF
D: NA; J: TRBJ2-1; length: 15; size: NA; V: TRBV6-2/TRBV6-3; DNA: TGTGCCAGCACCTATGAAGGCATTTCCTACAATGAGCAGTTCTTC; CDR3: CASTYEGISYNEQFF
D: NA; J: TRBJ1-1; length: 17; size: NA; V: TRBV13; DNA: TGTGCCAGCAGTGTTGGGACCCCGGGACGGATGAACACTGAAGCTTTCTTT; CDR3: CASSVGTPGRMNTEAFF
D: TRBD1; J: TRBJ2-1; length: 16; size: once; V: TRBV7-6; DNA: TGTGCCAGCAGCTCCGAGACAGGGAAGGGACGCGATGAGCAGTTCTTC; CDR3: CASSSETGKGRDEQFF
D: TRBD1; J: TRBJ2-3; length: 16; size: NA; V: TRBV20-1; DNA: TGCAGTGCTAGTGGGGGACAGGGTTGGGGCACAGATACGCAGTATTTT; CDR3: CSASGGQGWGTDTQYF
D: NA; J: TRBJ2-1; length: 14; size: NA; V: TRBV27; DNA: TGTGCCAGCAGTTTATCAACTATCTACAATGAGCAGTTCTTC; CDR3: CASSLSTIYNEQFF
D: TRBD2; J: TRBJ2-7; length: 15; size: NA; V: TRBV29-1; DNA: TGCAGCGTTGAAGGACTAGCGGGGGTGACGGGTGAGCAGTACTTC; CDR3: CSVEGLAGVTGEQYF
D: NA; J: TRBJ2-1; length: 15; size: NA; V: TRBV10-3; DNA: TGTGCCACCTGGGCGGGGACGAACTCCTACAATGAGCAGTTCTTC; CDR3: CATWAGTNSYNEQFF
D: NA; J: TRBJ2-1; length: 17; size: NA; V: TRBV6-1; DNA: TGTGCCAGCAGTGATTTTGTGTTGGACAGGGAGGGGAATGAGCAGTTCTTC; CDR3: CASSDFVLDREGNEQFF
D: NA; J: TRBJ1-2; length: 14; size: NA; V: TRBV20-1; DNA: TGCAGTGCTAGAGCCGCCGGACAGCCATATGGCTACACCTTC; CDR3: CSARAAGQPYGYTF
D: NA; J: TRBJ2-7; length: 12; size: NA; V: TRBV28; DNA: TGTGCCAGTAAGGATGGTTCCTACGAGCAGTACTTC; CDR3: CASKDGSYEQYF
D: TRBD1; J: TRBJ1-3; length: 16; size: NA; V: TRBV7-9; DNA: TGTGCCAGCAGCTGGGGGACAGGATTAACTGGAAACACCATATATTTT; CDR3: CASSWGTGLTGNTIYF
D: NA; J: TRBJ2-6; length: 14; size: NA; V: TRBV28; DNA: TGTGCCAGCACCCGAGAGTTGAGGGCCAACGTCCTGACTTTC; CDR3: CASTRELRANVLTF
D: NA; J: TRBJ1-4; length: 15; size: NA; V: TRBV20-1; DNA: TGCAGTGCCAGACAGCTTGGAACGACTAATGAAAAACTGTTTTTT; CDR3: CSARQLGTTNEKLFF
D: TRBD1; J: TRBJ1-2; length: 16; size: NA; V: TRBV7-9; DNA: TGTGCCAGCAGCTCCTGGCCTGACAGGGAGTTTGGTGGCTACACCTTC; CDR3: CASSSWPDREFGGYTF
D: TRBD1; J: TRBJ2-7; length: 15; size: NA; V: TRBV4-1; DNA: TGCGCCAGCAGCCAAGTGAGACAGGGATACGACGAGCAGTACTTC; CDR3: CASSQVRQGYDEQYF
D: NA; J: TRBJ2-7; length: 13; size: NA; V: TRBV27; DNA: TGTGCCAGCAGTTTATCCCCCAACTACGAGCAGTACTTC; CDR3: CASSLSPNYEQYF
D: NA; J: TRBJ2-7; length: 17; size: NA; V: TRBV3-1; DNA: TGTGCCAGCAGCCAAGTGCCGGGGACGAGACAGACCTACGAGCAGTACTTC; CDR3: CASSQVPGTRQTYEQYF
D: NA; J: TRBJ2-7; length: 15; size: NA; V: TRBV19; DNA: TGTGCCAGCACCCCCCGACAGGATGGGGGGCTCGAGCAGTACTTC; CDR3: CASTPRQDGGLEQYF
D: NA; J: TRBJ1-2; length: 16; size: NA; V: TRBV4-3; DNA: TGCGCCAGCAGCCAAGATTCCTGGGCAGGGAACTATGGCTACACCTTC; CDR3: CASSQDSWAGNYGYTF
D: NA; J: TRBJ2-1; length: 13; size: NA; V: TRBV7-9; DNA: TGTGCCAGCAGCTTACCAGCGCACAATGAGCAGTTCTTC; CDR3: CASSLPAHNEQFF
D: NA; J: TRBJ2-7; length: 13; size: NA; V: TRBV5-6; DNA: TGTGCCAGCAGCCTGTCAGCCGGGGATGAGCAGTACTTC; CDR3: CASSLSAGDEQYF
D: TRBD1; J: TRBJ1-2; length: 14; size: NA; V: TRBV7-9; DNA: TGTGCCAGCAGCTTAGCGGTACAGGGGCATGGCTACACCTTC; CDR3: CASSLAVQGHGYTF
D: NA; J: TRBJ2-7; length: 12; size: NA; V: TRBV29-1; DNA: TGCAGCGTTGCGGCGTCGGGCTACGAGCAGTACTTC; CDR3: CSVAASGYEQYF
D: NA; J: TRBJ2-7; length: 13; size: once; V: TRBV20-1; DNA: TGCAGTGCGCTAGGCTCCAACTCCTACGAGCAGTACTTC; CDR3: CSALGSNSYEQYF
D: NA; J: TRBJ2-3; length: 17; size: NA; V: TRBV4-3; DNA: TGCGCCAGCAGCCAAGACCCTCGAGGGGAGCGCACAGATACGCAGTATTTT; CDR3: CASSQDPRGERTDTQYF
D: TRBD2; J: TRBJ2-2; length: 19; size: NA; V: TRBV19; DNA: TGTGCCAGTAGTATAGATTTCCCCGGGACTAGCGCTTCCACCGGGGAGCTGTTTTTT; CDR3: CASSIDFPGTSASTGELFF
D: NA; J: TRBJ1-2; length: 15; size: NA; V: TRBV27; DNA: TGTGCCAGCAGTGCATACCAGGGTTCTCTCTATGGCTACACCTTC; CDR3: CASSAYQGSLYGYTF
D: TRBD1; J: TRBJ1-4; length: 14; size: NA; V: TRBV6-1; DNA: TGTGCCAGCAGTGTGCCCAGGGGGGCTGAAAAACTGTTTTTT; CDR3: CASSVPRGAEKLFF
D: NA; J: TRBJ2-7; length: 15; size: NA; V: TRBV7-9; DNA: TGTGCCAGCAGCTTACCCACGGGACTGGGTAAAGAGCAGTACTTC; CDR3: CASSLPTGLGKEQYF
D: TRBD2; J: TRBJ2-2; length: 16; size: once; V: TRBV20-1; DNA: TGCAGTGCTAGCCAGCGGGAGGGCCCAGGGACCGGGGAGCTGTTTTTT; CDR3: CSASQREGPGTGELFF
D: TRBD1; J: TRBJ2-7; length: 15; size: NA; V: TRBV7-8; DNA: TGTGCCAGCAGCTCACGACCCTCAGGGGGTTACGAGCAGTACTTC; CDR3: CASSSRPSGGYEQYF
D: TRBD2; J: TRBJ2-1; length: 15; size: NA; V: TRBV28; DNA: TGTGCCAGCACCCGGGGGGAGGGTAGGGACAATGAGCAGTTCTTC; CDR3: CASTRGEGRDNEQFF
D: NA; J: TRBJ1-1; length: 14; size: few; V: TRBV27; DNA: TGTGCCAGCAGTTTTGGGGGGCGCGGCACTGAAGCTTTCTTT; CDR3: CASSFGGRGTEAFF
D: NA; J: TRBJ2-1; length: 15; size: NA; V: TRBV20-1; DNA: TGCAGTGCTAGAGACCTGGCGGGGGCTTACAATGAGCAGTTCTTC; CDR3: CSARDLAGAYNEQFF
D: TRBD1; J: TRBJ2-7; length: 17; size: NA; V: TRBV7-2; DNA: TGTGCCAGCAGCCCCCGACGGCGACAGGGTAGCTCCTACGAGCAGTACTTC; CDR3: CASSPRRRQGSSYEQYF
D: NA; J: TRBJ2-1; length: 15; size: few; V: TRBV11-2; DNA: TGTGCCAGCAGCGGAATAGGTTTAGGGCTCAATGAGCAGTTCTTC; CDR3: CASSGIGLGLNEQFF
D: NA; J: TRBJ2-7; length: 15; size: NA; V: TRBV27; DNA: TGTGCCAGCAGTCTCAGTTTGGCAGGCTCCTACGAGCAGTACTTC; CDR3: CASSLSLAGSYEQYF
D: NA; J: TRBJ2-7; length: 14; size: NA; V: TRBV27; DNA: TGTGCCAGCAGTTTAAACAGGGAAACCGGCGAGCAGTACTTC; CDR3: CASSLNRETGEQYF
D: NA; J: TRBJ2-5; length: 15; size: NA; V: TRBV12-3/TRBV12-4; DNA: TGTGCCAGCAGTTTAGTGGCGGGATTCGGTGAGACCCAGTACTTC; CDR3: CASSLVAGFGETQYF
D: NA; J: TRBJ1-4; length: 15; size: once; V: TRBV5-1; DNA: TGCGCCAGCAGCCCTAGGGACCTGCCAGATGAAAAACTGTTTTTT; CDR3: CASSPRDLPDEKLFF
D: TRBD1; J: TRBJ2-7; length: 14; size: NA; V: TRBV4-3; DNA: TGCGCCATCTCCCAGGACAGGGGGAACTACGAGCAGTACTTC; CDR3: CAISQDRGNYEQYF
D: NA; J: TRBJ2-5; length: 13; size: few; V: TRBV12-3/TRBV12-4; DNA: TGTGCCAGCAGTTTAGGGGGTAGCGAGACCCAGTACTTC; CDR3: CASSLGGSETQYF
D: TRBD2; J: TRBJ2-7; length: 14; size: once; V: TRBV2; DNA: TGTGCCAGCAGTGATCCGGGAGGGGAGCACGAGCAGTACTTC; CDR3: CASSDPGGEHEQYF
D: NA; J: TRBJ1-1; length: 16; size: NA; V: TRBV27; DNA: TGTGCCAGCAACGGTCGACCGGGACGGGTGAACACTGAAGCTTTCTTT; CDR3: CASNGRPGRVNTEAFF
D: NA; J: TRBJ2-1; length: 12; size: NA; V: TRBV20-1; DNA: TGCAGTGCTCCCCTCCCGACGGATGAGCAGTTCTTC; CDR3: CSAPLPTDEQFF